Listed here are 3 T cell receptor beta chains from one sample, sequenced in a study of spatial heterogeneity in lung cancer. TCRdb ran MiXCR on the 5' RACE reads and lists one entry per CDR3 protein. The data contain some 6,900 distinct CDR3 sequences, around a tenth of them seen just once; the ten biggest clones take up about 10%. No antigen has been identified for these receptors. Findings of the study overall: How many expanded intratumoral alpha and beta TCRs were present tracked the tumor mutation count, which was a count of nonsynonymous mutations.

Time point meaning: sample taken at primary tumor resection. Sequences were derived from lung tumor tissue, sampled at surgery. These receptors all stem from a female donor with early-stage non-small cell lung cancer.

This clonotype occurred a few times. The chain employs TRBV7-8 and TRBJ1-2; D uncertain. This CDR3 region has 19 residues. Germline CDR1 reads SGHVS; CDR2 reads FQNEAQ. Trimming removed 3 bases at V and 3 bases at J, with 26 bases between. CDR3 protein: CASSFIGSAATDLDYGYTF. In DNA form, the CDR3 reads TGTGCCAGCAGCTTCATAGGATCGGCAGCCACTGATCTCGACTATGGCTACACCTTC.

The chain uses TRBV7-3 and TRBJ2-3; a possible D gene is TRBD1 (6 bases). V dropped 5 bases and J dropped 4 bases, with 13 bases sitting between them. The CDR3 has 14 amino acids. Germline loops: CDR1 SGHTA, CDR2 FQGTGA. The CDR3 DNA is TGTGCCAGCAGCGCCAGGGGTGGGGCAGATACGCAGTATTTT. This codes for CASSARGGADTQYF.

This clonotype was seen repeatedly, ten times or more. The chain links TRBV29-1 to TRBJ2-3; 16 nucleotides line up with TRBD2. Trimming removed 3 bases from V and 2 bases from J; junction bases left unmatched: 2. Germline V lookup: CDR1 SQVTM, CDR2 ANQGSEA. The CDR3 covers 16 residues. Here the CDR3 DNA reads TGCAGCGTTGAGGGACTAGCGGGGGGGGTCACAGATACGCAGTATTTT. This translates into CSVEGLAGGVTDTQYF.